The rows below give T cell receptor beta chains drawn from one sample of a study of blood T cell repertoires in COVID-19. Generated by immunoSEQ multiplex PCR, the TCRdb table keeps only in-frame clones and is missing some. The table lists 200,000 to 300,000 clones, approximately 87% of them singletons. Sequences were obtained from peripheral blood. All receptors come from a human donor in a cohort sampled during active COVID-19. CDR3s include the opening cysteine and the closing phenylalanine or tryptophan. D genes are given only for firm matches. Part of the rows lack a size; the others show once, few, many or a class for expanded clones.

>NA|NA|TRBJ2-7|TRBV19
CASSSGNYEQYF
TGTGCCAGTAGTTCGGGGAACTACGAGCAGTACTTC
>NA|NA|TRBJ2-7|TRBV10-1
CASSGGPSEQYF
TGCGCCAGCAGCGGGGGGCCGAGCGAGCAGTACTTC
>TRBD1|NA|TRBJ2-7|TRBV28
CASSLQPGQGWDYEQYF
TGTGCCAGCAGTCTCCAACCGGGACAGGGATGGGACTACGAGCAGTACTTC
>NA|NA|TRBJ2-2|TRBV4-3
CASSPSDHGLRGTGELFF
TGCGCCAGCAGCCCTAGTGACCACGGACTTCGAGGGACCGGGGAGCTGTTTTTT
>TRBD1|NA|TRBJ1-2|TRBV2
CASSYRGLGGYTF
TGTGCCAGCAGTTACAGGGGGCTAGGGGGCTACACCTTC
>NA|NA|TRBJ1-5|TRBV7-9
CASSSDSSNQPQHF
TGTGCCAGCAGCTCGGACAGTAGCAATCAGCCCCAGCATTTT
>NA|NA|TRBJ1-1|TRBV18
CASSPRVRRDTEAFF
TGTGCCAGCTCACCACGGGTTCGGCGGGACACTGAAGCTTTCTTT
>NA|few|TRBJ2-5|TRBV7-8
CASSFEARRETQYF
TGTGCCAGCAGCTTTGAGGCCAGGAGGGAGACCCAGTACTTC
>TRBD2|few|TRBJ2-1|TRBV6-2/TRBV6-3
CASSYPLGGGIGEQFF
TGTGCCAGCAGTTACCCCCTAGGCGGGGGGATTGGTGAGCAGTTCTTC
>TRBD1|once|TRBJ2-1|TRBV18
CASSPDRTYNEQFF
TGTGCCAGCTCACCGGACAGGACATACAATGAGCAGTTCTTC
>NA|once|TRBJ2-7|TRBV5-1
CASSLHENREQYF
TGCGCCAGCAGCTTGCATGAGAATCGGGAGCAGTACTTC
>NA|few|TRBJ1-6|TRBV6-5
CASIGGAGSPLHF
TGTGCCAGCATCGGGGGGGCAGGCTCACCCCTCCACTTT
>TRBD1|NA|TRBJ1-1|TRBV10-2
CASSPGGVWKAFF
TGCGCCAGCAGTCCAGGGGGCGTATGGAAAGCTTTCTTT
>TRBD1|few|TRBJ1-2|TRBV3-1/TRBV3-2
CASSPRLTQGNGYTF
TGTGCCAGCAGCCCAAGATTGACACAGGGGAATGGCTACACCTTC
>NA|once|TRBJ1-2|TRBV2
CASRDLGTTYGYTF
TGTGCCAGCAGGGACCTCGGGACAACCTATGGCTACACCTTC